The 5 T cell receptor beta chains given below trace back to one sample, sequenced in a study of stem cell transplantation in POMP-related autoinflammatory disease. Using immunoSEQ multiplex PCR, the repertoire was profiled, and TCRdb retains in-frame clones only, with some absent. The sample holds roughly 68,000 clones, roughly 88% seen once. The sequences come from CD4+ T cells from PBMCs, collected after stem cell transplantation. These receptors were obtained from a human patient with POMP-related autoinflammation and immune dysregulation (PRAID). T cells may partly derive from the graft donor.

The chain carries TRBV6-2 or TRBV6-3 and TRBJ2-3, with 8 bases fitting TRBD2. After removal of 4 bases from V and 0 bases from J, the junction contained 3 bases not matched to a gene. CDR3 length: 15 amino acids. Germline CDR1 is MNHEY and CDR2 is SVGEGT. The CDR3 is CASSSREGSTDTQYF. The CDR3 region has the DNA TGTGCCAGCAGTTCCCGGGAGGGTAGCACAGATACGCAGTATTTT.

The chain employs TRBV30 and TRBJ2-7; the D gene is possibly TRBD2 (5 bases). Trimming took off 2 bases at V and 3 bases at J, with 14 bases between the two ends. The germline CDR1 and CDR2 sequences are GTSNPN and SVGIG (reference sequence). The CDR3 covers 14 residues. The CDR3 reads CAWSTERAGYEQYF. CDR3 DNA sequence: TGTGCCTGGAGTACGGAGAGGGCGGGCTACGAGCAGTACTTC. Supplemented by reference TRBV30 and TRBJ2-7, the full variable domain reads SQTIHQWPATLVQPVGSPLSLECTVEGTSNPNLYWYRQAAGRGLQLLFYSVGIGQISSEVPQNLSASRPQDRQFILSSKKLLLSDSGFYLCAWSTERAGYEQYFGPGTRLTVT.

This chain joins TRBV28 and TRBJ2-5; D not certain. Trimming took 6 bases from V and 3 from J, leaving 11 bases between them. The germline CDR1 and CDR2 sequences are MDHEN and SYDVKM. The CDR3 runs 13 residues. The DNA for the CDR3 is TGTGCCAGCAGCCCCCCATTTGAAGAGACCCAGTACTTC. It yields the protein CASSPPFEETQYF.

This chain joins TRBV2 and TRBJ2-5; TRBD2 is a possible D gene (6 bases). V was cut by 4 bases and J by 5 bases, with 17 bases left in between. Germline-derived CDR1 and CDR2 are SNHLY and FYNNEI. The CDR3 totals 15 residues. This CDR3 reads CASSAPPGERETQYF. The CDR3 DNA reads as TGTGCCAGCAGTGCCCCCCCGGGGGAGAGGGAGACCCAGTACTTC.

This chain connects TRBV2 to TRBJ1-4, with TRBD1 matching 7 bases. CDR1 and CDR2 (germline): SNHLY, FYNNEI. The CDR3 runs to 15 residues. Trimming took 3 bases from V and 3 from J; bases not matched to a gene: 4. CDR3 nucleotides: TGTGCCAGCAGTGATTACAGGGGAGCTAATGAAAAACTGTTTTTT. As protein: CASSDYRGANEKLFF.